This T cell receptor beta chain emerged from a study of cytomegalovirus exposure and HLA in healthy donors. Comment on this clone: Its antigen is not identified.

Primers: 60 Vbeta forward and 13 Jbeta reverse. The method was immunoSEQ multiplex PCR; TCRdb's version includes in-frame clones alone and lacks a portion of them. The sample holds approximately 220,000 clones, more than 60% seen once. The V gene's germline CDR1 is GTSNPN and CDR2 SVGIG (reference sequence). V lost 1 base and J lost 4, with 7 bases in between. The length of the CDR3 is 12 residues. General observations from the study: A further, later analysis showed that HLA-associated TCR beta chains (compared with equally common others) were more clonally expanded.

Material for sequencing was PBMCs. This receptor was identified in a man aged 35-49 years in good health and CMV-seronegative. The chain uses TRBV30 and TRBJ1-2; D unclear. The CDR3 loop is CAWSEAVYGYTF. The CDR3 region has the DNA TGTGCCTGGAGTGAGGCGGTCTATGGCTACACCTTC.